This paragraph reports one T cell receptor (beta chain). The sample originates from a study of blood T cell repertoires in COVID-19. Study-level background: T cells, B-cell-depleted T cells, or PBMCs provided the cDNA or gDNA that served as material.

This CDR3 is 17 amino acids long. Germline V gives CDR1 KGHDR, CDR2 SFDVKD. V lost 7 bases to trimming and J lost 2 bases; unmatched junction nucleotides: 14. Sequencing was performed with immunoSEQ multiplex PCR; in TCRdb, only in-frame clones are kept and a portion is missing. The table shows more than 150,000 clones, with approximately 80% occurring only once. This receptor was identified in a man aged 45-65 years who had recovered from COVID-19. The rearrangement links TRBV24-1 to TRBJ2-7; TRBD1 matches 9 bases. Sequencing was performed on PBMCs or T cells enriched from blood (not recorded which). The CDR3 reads CATRPRPPGQGAYEQYF. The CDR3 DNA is TGTGCCACCAGACCAAGACCCCCGGGACAGGGTGCCTACGAGCAGTACTTC.